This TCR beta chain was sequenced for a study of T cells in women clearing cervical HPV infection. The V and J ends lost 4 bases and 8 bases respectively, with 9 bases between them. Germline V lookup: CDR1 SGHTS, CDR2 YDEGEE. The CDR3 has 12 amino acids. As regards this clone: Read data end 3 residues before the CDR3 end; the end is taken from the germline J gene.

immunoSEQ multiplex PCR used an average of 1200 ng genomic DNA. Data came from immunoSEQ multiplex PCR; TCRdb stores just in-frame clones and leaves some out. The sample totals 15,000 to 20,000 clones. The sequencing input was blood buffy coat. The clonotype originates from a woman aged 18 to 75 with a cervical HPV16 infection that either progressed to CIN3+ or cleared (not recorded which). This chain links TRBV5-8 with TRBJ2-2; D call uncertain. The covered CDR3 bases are TGTGCCAGCAGCCCCCGGTTAGGGGAG. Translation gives CASSPRLGE. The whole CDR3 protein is CASSPRLGELFF. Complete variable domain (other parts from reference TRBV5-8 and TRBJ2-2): EAGVTQSPTHLIKTRGQQATLRCSPISGHTSVYWYQQALGLGLQFLLWYDEGEERNRGNFPPRFSGRQFPNYSSELNVNALELEDSALYLCASSPRLGELFFGEGSRLTVL.